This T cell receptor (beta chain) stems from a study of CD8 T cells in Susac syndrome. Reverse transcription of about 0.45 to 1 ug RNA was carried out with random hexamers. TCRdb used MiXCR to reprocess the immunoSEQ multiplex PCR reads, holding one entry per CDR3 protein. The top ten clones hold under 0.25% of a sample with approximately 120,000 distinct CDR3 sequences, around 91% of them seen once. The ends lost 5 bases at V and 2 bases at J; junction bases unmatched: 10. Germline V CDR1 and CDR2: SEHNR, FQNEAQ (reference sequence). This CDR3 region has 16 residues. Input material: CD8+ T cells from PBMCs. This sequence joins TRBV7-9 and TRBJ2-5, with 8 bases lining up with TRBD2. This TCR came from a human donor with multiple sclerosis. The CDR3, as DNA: TGTGCCAGCAGCGGGGGCTACGGGAGGGATCAAGAGACCCAGTACTTC. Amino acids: CASSGGYGRDQETQYF.